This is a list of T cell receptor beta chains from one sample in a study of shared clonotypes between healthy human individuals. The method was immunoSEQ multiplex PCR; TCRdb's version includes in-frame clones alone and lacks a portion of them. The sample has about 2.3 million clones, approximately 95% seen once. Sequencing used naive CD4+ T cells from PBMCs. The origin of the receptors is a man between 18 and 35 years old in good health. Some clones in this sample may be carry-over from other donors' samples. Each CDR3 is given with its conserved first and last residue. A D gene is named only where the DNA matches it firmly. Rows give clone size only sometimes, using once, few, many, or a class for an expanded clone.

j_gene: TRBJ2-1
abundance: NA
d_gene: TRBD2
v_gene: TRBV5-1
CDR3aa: CASSLDAGGYNEQFF
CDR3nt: TGCGCCAGCAGCTTGGACGCGGGAGGGTACAATGAGCAGTTCTTC

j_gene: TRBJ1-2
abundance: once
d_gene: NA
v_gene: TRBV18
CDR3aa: CASSPNLASREGYTF
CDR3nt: TGTGCCAGCTCACCGAACTTGGCGAGCAGGGAAGGCTACACCTTC

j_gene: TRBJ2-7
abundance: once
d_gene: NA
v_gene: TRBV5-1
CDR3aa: CASSRPEDATYEQYF
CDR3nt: TGCGCCAGCAGCCGGCCGGAGGACGCAACCTACGAGCAGTACTTC

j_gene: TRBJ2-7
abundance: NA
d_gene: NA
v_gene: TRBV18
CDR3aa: CASSPYWSTYEQYF
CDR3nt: TGTGCCAGCTCACCGTACTGGTCCACCTACGAGCAGTACTTC

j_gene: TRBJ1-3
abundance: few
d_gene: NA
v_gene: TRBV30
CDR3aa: CAWSRGPGNTIYF
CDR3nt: TGTGCCTGGAGTAGGGGACCTGGAAACACCATATATTTT

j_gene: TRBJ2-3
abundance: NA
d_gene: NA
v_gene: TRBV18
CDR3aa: CASSPLSQISTDTQYF
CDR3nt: TGTGCCAGCTCACCATTGTCCCAAATAAGCACAGATACGCAGTATTTT

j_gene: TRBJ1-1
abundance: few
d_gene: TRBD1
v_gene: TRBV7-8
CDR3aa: CASSADRDSEAFF
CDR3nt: TGTGCCAGCAGCGCGGACAGGGACTCTGAAGCTTTCTTT

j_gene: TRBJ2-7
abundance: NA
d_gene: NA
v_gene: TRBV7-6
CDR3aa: CASSLLQQNYEQYF
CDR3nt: TGTGCCAGCAGCTTATTACAACAGAACTACGAGCAGTACTTC

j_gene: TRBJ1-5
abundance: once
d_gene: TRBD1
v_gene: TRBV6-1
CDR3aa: CASRRDRGGNQPQHF
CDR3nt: TGTGCCAGCCGAAGGGACAGGGGTGGCAATCAGCCCCAGCATTTT

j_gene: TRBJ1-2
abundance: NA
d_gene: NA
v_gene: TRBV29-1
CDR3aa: CSIGGVGGYTF
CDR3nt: TGCAGCATAGGGGGGGTTGGTGGCTACACCTTC

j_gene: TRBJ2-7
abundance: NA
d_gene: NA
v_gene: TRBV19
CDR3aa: CASTLDQGRPYEQYF
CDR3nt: TGTGCCAGTACCCTAGATCAGGGCAGACCCTACGAGCAGTACTTC

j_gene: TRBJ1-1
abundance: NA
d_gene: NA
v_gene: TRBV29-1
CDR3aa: CGVDRGTEAFF
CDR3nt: TGCGGCGTTGACCGAGGCACTGAAGCTTTCTTT

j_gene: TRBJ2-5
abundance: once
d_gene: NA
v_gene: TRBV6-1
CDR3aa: CASSVRGGWTGKGETQYF
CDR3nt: TGTGCCAGCAGTGTCCGGGGGGGGTGGACAGGGAAAGGTGAGACCCAGTACTTC

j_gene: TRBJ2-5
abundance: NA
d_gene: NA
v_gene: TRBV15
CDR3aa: CATSRDRSLRQETQYF
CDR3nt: TGTGCCACCAGCAGAGACCGCTCATTGCGCCAAGAGACCCAGTACTTC

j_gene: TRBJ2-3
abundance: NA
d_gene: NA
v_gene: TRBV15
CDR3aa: CATSTGQSSTDTQYF
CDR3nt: TGTGCCACCAGTACCGGACAGTCTAGCACAGATACGCAGTATTTT

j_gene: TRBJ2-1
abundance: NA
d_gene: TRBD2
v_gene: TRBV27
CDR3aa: CASSSPIAGGHYNEQFF
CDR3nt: TGTGCCAGCAGTTCACCTATAGCGGGAGGGCACTACAATGAGCAGTTCTTC

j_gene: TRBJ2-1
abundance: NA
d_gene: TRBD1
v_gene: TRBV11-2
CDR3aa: CASSLDPTGVSDNEQFF
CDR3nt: TGTGCCAGCAGCTTAGATCCGACAGGGGTTTCTGACAATGAGCAGTTCTTC

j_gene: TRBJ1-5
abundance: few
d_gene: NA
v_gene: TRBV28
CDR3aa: CASSSGRVGHF
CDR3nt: TGTGCCAGCAGCTCGGGACGGGTGGGGCATTTT

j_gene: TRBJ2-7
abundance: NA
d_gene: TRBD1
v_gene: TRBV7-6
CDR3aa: CASSARQGSYEQYF
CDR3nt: TGTGCCAGCAGCGCCCGACAGGGGTCCTACGAGCAGTACTTC

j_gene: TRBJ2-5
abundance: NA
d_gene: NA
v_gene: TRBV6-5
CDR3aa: CASRRDRFIETQYF
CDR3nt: TGTGCCAGCAGGCGCGACAGGTTTATCGAGACCCAGTACTTC

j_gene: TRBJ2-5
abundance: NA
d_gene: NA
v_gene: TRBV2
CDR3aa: CATQGGETQYF
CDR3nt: TGTGCCACCCAGGGGGGAGAGACCCAGTACTTC

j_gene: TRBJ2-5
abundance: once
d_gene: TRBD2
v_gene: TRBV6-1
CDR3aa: CASSILAGEETQYF
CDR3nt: TGTGCCAGCAGTATACTAGCGGGGGAAGAGACCCAGTACTTC

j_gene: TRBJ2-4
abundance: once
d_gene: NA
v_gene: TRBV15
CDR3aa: CATCRGTAKNIQYF
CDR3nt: TGTGCCACCTGCCGCGGGACAGCCAAAAACATTCAGTACTTC

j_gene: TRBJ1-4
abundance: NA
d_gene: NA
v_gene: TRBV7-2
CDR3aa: CASSQDGPGGKLFF
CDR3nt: TGTGCCAGCAGCCAAGACGGCCCAGGTGGAAAACTGTTTTTT

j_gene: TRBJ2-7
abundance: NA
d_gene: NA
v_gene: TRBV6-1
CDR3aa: CASRQDNENYEQYF
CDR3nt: TGTGCCAGCCGCCAGGACAATGAGAACTACGAGCAGTACTTC

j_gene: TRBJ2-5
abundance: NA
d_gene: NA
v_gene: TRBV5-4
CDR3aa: CASGGSRQETQYF
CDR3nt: TGTGCCAGCGGGGGGAGCCGGCAAGAGACCCAGTACTTC

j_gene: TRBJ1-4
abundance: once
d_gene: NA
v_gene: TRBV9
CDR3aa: CASSVQGTRGEKLFF
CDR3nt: TGTGCCAGCAGCGTACAGGGGACAAGGGGAGAAAAACTGTTTTTT